The following is a T cell receptor (beta chain) sequence with its context. This specimen comes from a study of blood T cell repertoires in COVID-19. Study information: COVID-19 samples collected from the United States, Italy and Spain covered acute and convalescent phases.

CDR3 length equals 15 residues. Germline values: CDR1 MNHEY, CDR2 SVGEGT. V shed 6 bases, J shed 12 bases, and the junction held 14 bases outside the gene matches. Per the original methods: For nucleated cells, counts were estimated from reference gene primer amplification. Data came from immunoSEQ multiplex PCR; TCRdb stores just in-frame clones and leaves some out. V, J and clone size were drawn from that table, and D and trimming were deduced from the DNA. Found here are about 170,000 clones, 82% of them singletons; the top ten hold roughly 7%. The clonotype comes from a woman aged 35 to 49 with COVID-19, enrolled during active disease. This sequence joins TRBV6-2 or TRBV6-3 and TRBJ2-1; TRBD2 matches 10 bases. The sequenced material came from peripheral blood. CDR3 residues: CASSSLAGALRGQFF. CDR3 DNA sequence: TGTGCCAGCAGCTCTCTAGCGGGGGCCCTGAGAGGGCAGTTCTTC.